The 25 T cell receptor beta chains below were found in one sample sequenced in a study of T-cell memory formation after mild COVID-19. TCRdb itself ran the 5' RACE reads through MiXCR, one entry per CDR3 protein. Of about 360,000 distinct CDR3 sequences in the sample, roughly 13% were seen once. Specimen: PBMCs or a T cell subset sorted from them (not recorded which). These receptors all stem from a man aged 18 to 35 who had mild COVID-19 (a few samples of this study predate the infection). Cell type and time point are not known.

The V and J genes are TRBV7-2 and TRBJ2-3; 8 positions match TRBD1. This CDR3 is 12 amino acids long. CDR1 and CDR2 from the germline V gene are SGHTA and FQGNSA. The trim removed 5 bases at V and 10 bases at J, leaving 5 bases unmatched. The CDR3 nucleotides are TGTGCCAGCAGCCCAGGGACAGGCCCGCAGTATTTT. It encodes CASSPGTGPQYF.

This clonotype was found a few times. V is TRBV5-1 and J is TRBJ1-3; TRBD1 aligns across 7 bases. The V gene's germline CDR1 is SGHRS and CDR2 YFSETQ. Trimming at V came to 4 bases and at J to 0 bases, leaving 10 bases not matched to a gene. The CDR3 is 17 amino acids. The DNA for the CDR3 is TGCGCCAGCAGCCCTTCCTTACAGGGGACCTCTGGAAACACCATATATTTT. Its translation is CASSPSLQGTSGNTIYF.

The V and J genes are TRBV5-1 and TRBJ1-2; 8 nucleotides align to TRBD1. This CDR3 is built from 16 residues. The J segment lost 4 bases and the V segment lost 0 bases, leaving 8 bases of the junction unmatched. The germline CDR1 and CDR2 sequences are SGHRS and YFSETQ. CDR3 nucleotide sequence: TGCGCCAGCAGCTTGGATACAACAGGGGGTATCTATGGCTACACCTTC. Amino acids: CASSLDTTGGIYGYTF.

This clonotype was recorded a few times. This sequence joins TRBV5-1 and TRBJ1-5; 8 positions agree with TRBD1. Germline-derived CDR1 and CDR2 are SGHRS and YFSETQ. J was trimmed by 4 bases and V by 4 bases; bases with no gene match: 7. The CDR3 runs to 15 residues. The CDR3: CASSVQGAANQPQHF. In nucleotides, the CDR3 is TGCGCCAGCAGCGTCCAGGGGGCAGCAAATCAGCCCCAGCATTTT.

The chain joins TRBV6-5 to TRBJ1-5; D remains ambiguous. The V and J ends lost 0 bases and 6 bases respectively, with 15 bases between them. Germline assignment: CDR1 MNHEY and CDR2 SVGAGI. The CDR3 runs 16 residues. The DNA for the CDR3 is TGTGCCAGCAGTTACTCCGAACCCCGGTTGGGTCAGCCCCAGCATTTT. Its translation: CASSYSEPRLGQPQHF.

This clonotype is a singleton in its sample. The V and J genes are TRBV5-5 and TRBJ1-3, with D perhaps TRBD1 (6 bases). The CDR3 covers 17 residues. Trimming removed 6 bases from V and 0 bases from J, with 19 bases in between. Germline CDR1 reads SGHKS; CDR2 reads YYEKEE (reference sequence). The CDR3 DNA reads as TGTGCCAGCATCCCGGTGGGGGCGGTACGCTCTGGAAACACCATATATTTT. It specifies CASIPVGAVRSGNTIYF. Filled out from reference TRBV5-5 and TRBJ1-3, the complete variable domain reads DAGVTQSPTHLIKTRGQQVTLRCSPISGHKSVSWYQQVLGQGPQFIFQYYEKEERGRGNFPDRFSARQFPNYSSELNVNALLLGDSALYLCASIPVGAVRSGNTIYFGEGSWLTVV.

The chain links TRBV5-1 to TRBJ1-1; 7 positions agree with TRBD1. Losses at the gene ends were 4 bases for V and 0 bases for J; bases not matched to a gene: 3. Germline V gives CDR1 SGHRS, CDR2 YFSETQ. This CDR3 is built from 14 residues. CDR3 protein: CASSTGDLNTEAFF. The CDR3, as DNA: TGCGCCAGCAGCACAGGGGACTTGAACACTGAAGCTTTCTTT. The full variable domain, in which reference TRBV5-1 and TRBJ1-1 provide the parts outside the CDR3, is KAGVTQTPRYLIKTRGQQVTLSCSPISGHRSVSWYQQTPGQGLQFLFEYFSETQRNKGNFPGRFSGRQFSNSRSEMNVSTLELGDSALYLCASSTGDLNTEAFFGQGTRLTVV.

V gene TRBV7-9 combines with J gene TRBJ2-1; D ambiguous. The germline V and J ends were trimmed by 2 bases and 7 bases, with 12 bases remaining between them. Looked up from germline, CDR1 is SEHNR and CDR2 is FQNEAQ (reference sequence). This CDR3 is built from 14 residues. The CDR3 bases are TGTGCCAGCAGCTTATCGGTCTCCATTAATGAGCAGTTCTTC. This encodes CASSLSVSINEQFF.

A few counts support this clonotype. The rearrangement uses TRBV12-3 or TRBV12-4 and TRBJ2-5; D may be TRBD2 (6 bases). Trimming cost V 7 bases and J 2 bases, with 14 bases left between them. This CDR3 is built from 14 residues. CDR3 bases: TGTGCCAGCACCCCGGGACTCCCGCAAGAGACCCAGTACTTC. Translated, it gives CASTPGLPQETQYF.

V usage is TRBV28 and J usage is TRBJ2-3; maybe TRBD2 (5 bases). Per germline, CDR1 MDHEN and CDR2 SYDVKM. Trimming stripped 6 bases from V and 2 bases from J, with 15 bases between. The CDR3 runs to 15 residues. This CDR3 reads CASSHGGHYTDTQYF. The CDR3 DNA is TGTGCCAGCAGCCATGGAGGCCACTACACAGATACGCAGTATTTT.

This clonotype was counted between two and nine times. The V gene is TRBV5-1, the J gene TRBJ2-3; TRBD2 is a possible D gene (7 bases). This CDR3 region has 15 residues. V was trimmed by 5 bases and J by 2 bases, leaving 15 bases between them. CDR1 and CDR2 from the germline V gene are SGHRS and YFSETQ. As DNA, the CDR3 is TGCGCCAGCAGGACCCGGGGGGCTCCCACAGATACGCAGTATTTT. Translation gives CASRTRGAPTDTQYF.

This clonotype came up many times. The chain employs TRBV10-1 and TRBJ2-7; D remains ambiguous. Germline CDR1 WNHNN, CDR2 SYGVQD (reference sequence). CDR3 length: 15 amino acids. The germline V and J ends were trimmed by 0 bases and 3 bases, with 12 bases remaining between them. The DNA for the CDR3 is TGCGCCAGCAGTGAGTCGAACCTTGGAATCTACGAGCAGTACTTC. Translation gives CASSESNLGIYEQYF.

J is TRBJ2-1 and V is TRBV29-1; maybe TRBD2 (5 bases). V was clipped by 7 bases and J by 0 bases, with 16 bases between them. The CDR3 loop spans 15 amino acids. The germline CDR1 and CDR2 sequences are SQVTM and ANQGSEA. CDR3 bases: TGCAGCGGAGAAGGGCGGGCGAGCTCCTACAATGAGCAGTTCTTC. Translated, it gives CSGEGRASSYNEQFF.

The chain is built from TRBV9 and TRBJ1-2, with 8 nucleotides matching TRBD1. In germline, CDR1 is SGDLS, CDR2 YYNGEE. The CDR3 covers 15 residues. Trimming took 3 bases from V and 1 from J; bases not matched to a gene: 5. In nucleotides, the CDR3 is TGTGCCAGCAGCGGCGGGACAGGAGATAACTATGGCTACACCTTC. The encoded protein is CASSGGTGDNYGYTF.

The chain employs TRBV10-2 and TRBJ2-2, with TRBD2 identical over 7 bases. CDR3 size: 13 residues. Trimming removed 11 bases from V and 5 bases from J; junction bases left unmatched: 8. Germline assignment: CDR1 WSHSY and CDR2 SAAADI. The CDR3 DNA sequence: TGCGCCGGCGGGGGTAGAGAAACCGGGGAGCTGTTTTTT. Its protein product is CAGGGRETGELFF.

This clonotype showed up just a few times. This chain uses TRBV12-3 or TRBV12-4 with TRBJ2-2; D remains unclear. The CDR3 consists of 14 residues. V was clipped by 6 bases and J by 5 bases, with 13 bases between them. The DNA for the CDR3 is TGTGCCAGCAGCTTCGCATCTGGAACCGGGGAGCTGTTTTTT. Translated: CASSFASGTGELFF.

The rearrangement uses TRBV6-4 and TRBJ2-3; D call uncertain. This CDR3 has 16 amino acids. Deletions cut 3 bases from V and 2 bases from J, with 15 bases between. Germline CDR1 MRHNA, CDR2 SNTAGT. The CDR3, as DNA: TGTGCCAGCAGTGAAAGTCGGGCCACTGACACAGATACGCAGTATTTT. Amino acid sequence: CASSESRATDTDTQYF.

The chain uses TRBV7-9 and TRBJ1-2, with D unclear. The ends were cut back, 5 bases at V and 3 bases at J, with 4 bases in the middle. CDR3 length equals 11 residues. Germline V lookup: CDR1 SEHNR, CDR2 FQNEAQ (reference sequence). Here the CDR3 reads CASSKDYGYTF. In DNA form, the CDR3 reads TGTGCCAGCAGCAAAGACTATGGCTACACCTTC.

This clonotype has more than one count but fewer than ten. The chain carries TRBV29-1 and TRBJ1-2, with D possibly TRBD1 on 6 matching bases. From germline, CDR1 is SQVTM and CDR2 ANQGSEA. The CDR3 is made up of 16 amino acids. V gave up 7 bases and J gave up 1 base, with 22 bases separating them. CDR3: CSALGGLGSLNYGYTF. The CDR3 DNA is TGCAGCGCCCTAGGGGGTCTTGGCAGTCTTAACTATGGCTACACCTTC. Full variable domain (outside the CDR3, taken from reference TRBV29-1 and TRBJ1-2): SAVISQKPSRDICQRGTSLTIQCQVDSQVTMMFWYRQQPGQSLTLIATANQGSEATYESGFVIDKFPISRPNLTFSTLTVSNMSPEDSSIYLCSALGGLGSLNYGYTFGSGTRLTVV.

This clonotype was picked up a small number of times. The J gene is TRBJ1-1, the V gene TRBV6-5, with D possibly matching TRBD1 (5 bases). The CDR3 is made up of 16 amino acids. The ends were cut back, 7 bases at V and 4 bases at J, with 22 bases in the middle. Germline V gives CDR1 MNHEY, CDR2 SVGAGI. CDR3 nucleotide sequence: TGTGCCAGCAATGCGTTTCGGGACGGAGGGCCCACTGAAGCTTTCTTT. Translated, it gives CASNAFRDGGPTEAFF.

This clonotype was counted at least ten times. V and J are TRBV7-9 and TRBJ1-3; D might be TRBD1 (5 bases). The CDR3 is 13 residues long. V lost 1 base, J lost 8 bases, and 9 bases lay in between. CDR1 and CDR2 from the germline V gene are SEHNR and FQNEAQ (reference sequence). CDR3 nucleotides: TGTGCCAGCAGCTTAGAGGGGTCGCACACCATATATTTT. It encodes CASSLEGSHTIYF.

The chain carries TRBV20-1 and TRBJ2-7; D might be TRBD1 or TRBD2, each matching 6 bases. V shed 4 bases and J shed 1 base, with 11 bases lying between them. CDR3 length: 13 amino acids. The germline CDR1 and CDR2 sequences are DFQATT and SNEGSKA (reference sequence). The CDR3 nucleotides read TGCAGTGCTATGGGGGGCAGGTCCTACGAGCAGTACTTC. Protein product: CSAMGGRSYEQYF.

This chain links TRBV3-1 with TRBJ2-3, with D possibly being TRBD2 (6 bases). Germline-derived CDR1 and CDR2 are LGHDT and YNNKEL (reference sequence). V lost 5 bases and J lost 1, with 22 bases in between. The CDR3 consists of 18 residues. Here the CDR3 DNA reads TGTGCCAGCAGCTTAACGGGCGGGATGTACGGCGGCACAGATACGCAGTATTTT. Translating it yields CASSLTGGMYGGTDTQYF.

The V and J genes are TRBV5-1 and TRBJ2-1; 14 positions match TRBD2. The CDR3 is made up of 14 amino acids. After removal of 7 bases from V and 8 bases from J, the junction contained 5 bases not matched to a gene. Per germline, CDR1 SGHRS and CDR2 YFSETQ. CDR3 loop: CASQTSGGADEQFF. As DNA, the CDR3 is TGCGCCAGCCAGACTAGCGGGGGGGCCGATGAGCAGTTCTTC.

The genes are TRBV18 and TRBJ2-3; 7 bases agree with TRBD1. From germline, CDR1 is KGHSH and CDR2 LQKENI. The V gene end was trimmed by 8 bases and the J gene end by 5 bases; junction bases not matched to a gene: 7. This CDR3 is built from 13 residues. The CDR3 DNA reads as TGTGCCAGCATCAGACAGGGCCTAGATACGCAGTATTTT. Translating it yields CASIRQGLDTQYF. Variable domain in full (rest from reference TRBV18 and TRBJ2-3): NAGVMQNPRHLVRRRGQEARLRCSPMKGHSHVYWYRQLPEEGLKFMVYLQKENIIDESGMPKERFSAEFPKEGPSILRIQQVVRGDSAAYFCASIRQGLDTQYFGPGTRLTVL.